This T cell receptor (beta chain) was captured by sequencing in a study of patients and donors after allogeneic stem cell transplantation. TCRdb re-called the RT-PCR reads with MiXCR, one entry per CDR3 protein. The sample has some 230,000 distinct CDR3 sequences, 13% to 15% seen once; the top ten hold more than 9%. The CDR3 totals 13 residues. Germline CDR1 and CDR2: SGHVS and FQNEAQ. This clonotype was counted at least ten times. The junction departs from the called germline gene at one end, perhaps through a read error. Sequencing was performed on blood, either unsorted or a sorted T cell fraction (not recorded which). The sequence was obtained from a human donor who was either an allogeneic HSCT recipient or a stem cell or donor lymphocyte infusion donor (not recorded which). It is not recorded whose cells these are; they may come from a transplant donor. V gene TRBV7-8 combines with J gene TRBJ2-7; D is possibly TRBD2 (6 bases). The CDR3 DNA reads TGCGCCAGCAGCTTGGGCGGGACCTACGAGCAGTACTTC. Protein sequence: CASSLGGTYEQYF.